This TCR beta chain was sequenced during a study of blood T cells in healthy people across ages. A second roughly 6 to 11 cycle PCR used barcoded and J-beta primers. TCRdb ran MiXCR on the 5' RACE reads and lists one entry per CDR3 protein. The data hold 500,000 to 700,000 distinct CDR3 sequences, with 25% to 30% observed a single time. The CDR3 has 11 amino acids. V shed 7 bases, J shed 11 bases, and the junction held 9 bases outside the gene matches. Germline lookup yields CDR1 SQVTM and CDR2 ANQGSEA. Points on this clonotype: A much larger clonotype is one base distant, so this may be a read error.

Specimen: blood. The sequence was obtained from a woman over 75 in good health. V is TRBV29-1 and J is TRBJ2-5, with TRBD1 identical over 8 bases. CDR3 sequence: CSAYRDRKQYF. The CDR3 nucleotides are TGCAGCGCGTACCGGGACAGGAAGCAGTACTTC.